Listed below are T cell receptor beta chains from one sample, sequenced in a study of cytomegalovirus exposure and HLA in healthy donors. The protocol was immunoSEQ multiplex PCR, while the TCRdb copy is restricted to in-frame clones and leaves out a portion. The sample has some 160,000 clones; 73% are singletons. The sequencing input was PBMCs. The source is a woman between 18 and 30 years old in good health and CMV-seropositive. CDR3s include the opening cysteine and the closing phenylalanine or tryptophan. The D gene is left open where the match is weak. Clone size is not always given. Where it is, it says once, few, many or a class for expanded clones.

-	TRBV4-3	TRBD1	TRBJ1-1	CASSHEGARDTEAFF	TGCGCCAGCAGCCATGAGGGGGCGAGGGACACTGAAGCTTTCTTT
-	TRBV5-1	TRBD1	TRBJ1-1	CASSSGGNEAFF	TGCGCCAGCAGCTCAGGGGGCAATGAAGCTTTCTTT
-	TRBV7-9	-	TRBJ2-7	CASSDDRTFVYEQYF	TGTGCCAGCAGCGACGACAGGACGTTTGTCTACGAGCAGTACTTC
-	TRBV5-5	-	TRBJ2-2	CASSLVLSGELLF	TGTGCCAGCAGCTTGGTCCTCTCCGGGGAGCTGCTTTTT
-	TRBV10-1	TRBD1	TRBJ2-2	CASSESKRGQPRVAGELFF	TGCGCCAGCAGTGAGTCGAAAAGGGGGCAACCCAGGGTAGCCGGGGAGCTGTTTTTT
-	TRBV7-9	-	TRBJ1-4	CASSPGDEKLFF	TGTGCCAGCAGCCCCGGGGATGAAAAACTGTTTTTT
-	TRBV4-1	TRBD1	TRBJ2-7	CASSQEGQNYEQYF	TGCGCCAGCAGCCAAGAGGGACAGAACTACGAGCAGTACTTC
-	TRBV7-3	-	TRBJ2-3	CASSFSGGMWTDTQYF	TGTGCCAGCAGCTTTTCGGGGGGCATGTGGACAGATACGCAGTATTTT
once	TRBV7-2	TRBD2	TRBJ2-1	CASSTGLAGSVVFF	TGTGCCAGCAGCACCGGACTAGCGGGGTCGGTTGTGTTCTTC
few	TRBV7-9	-	TRBJ1-1	CSSSITGTEAFF	TGTTCCAGCAGCATAACGGGAACTGAAGCTTTCTTT
-	TRBV7-9	-	TRBJ2-1	CASSSGLEDEQFF	TGTGCCAGCAGCTCTGGGTTAGAGGATGAGCAGTTCTTC
few	TRBV29-1	-	TRBJ1-5	CSVEGTDSGQPQHF	TGCAGCGTTGAAGGGACAGATTCCGGTCAGCCCCAGCATTTT
once	TRBV5-1	TRBD1	TRBJ1-2	CASSLTEGGWGYTF	TGCGCCAGCAGCTTGACCGAAGGGGGCTGGGGCTACACCTTC
-	TRBV4-3	TRBD2	TRBJ2-3	CASSPTPSGGSTDTQYF	TGCGCCAGCAGCCCAACCCCTAGCGGGGGGAGCACAGATACGCAGTATTTT
-	TRBV2	TRBD2	TRBJ2-1	CASRETSGGPYNEQFF	TGTGCCAGCAGAGAGACTAGCGGGGGCCCATACAATGAGCAGTTCTTC
few	TRBV7-2	-	TRBJ2-5	CASSLRRGEETQYF	TGTGCCAGCAGCTTAAGGCGGGGTGAGGAGACCCAGTACTTC
-	TRBV7-2	TRBD2	TRBJ2-3	CASSLKLAGNGVTQYF	TGTGCCAGCAGCCTCAAACTAGCGGGGAACGGCGTCACGCAGTATTTT
-	TRBV6-5	TRBD1	TRBJ2-3	CASSYSGQGSADTQYF	TGTGCCAGCAGTTACTCAGGACAGGGTAGCGCAGATACGCAGTATTTT
once	TRBV2	TRBD2	TRBJ2-7	CASRRGGYEQYF	TGTGCCAGCAGACGGGGGGGCTACGAGCAGTACTTC
-	TRBV2	TRBD1	TRBJ2-7	CATSQSGQFHEQYF	TGTGCCACCTCTCAATCGGGACAGTTCCACGAGCAGTACTTC
-	TRBV7-9	-	TRBJ1-5	CASSSGGQPQHF	TGTGCCAGCAGCTCCGGGGGACAGCCCCAGCATTTT
few	TRBV27	-	TRBJ1-2	CASSLSQGSYGYTF	TGTGCCAGCAGCTTATCTCAGGGGAGCTATGGCTACACCTTC
-	TRBV30	TRBD1	TRBJ1-2	CAWSGTGANGYTF	TGTGCCTGGAGTGGAACAGGGGCGAATGGCTACACCTTC
-	TRBV25-1	-	TRBJ2-2	CASSRTGELFF	TGTGCCAGCAGTCGTACCGGGGAGCTGTTTTTT
-	TRBV7-9	TRBD2	TRBJ2-5	CASSLDTSGRETQYF	TGTGCCAGCAGCTTAGATACTAGCGGGAGGGAGACCCAGTACTTC
-	TRBV5-4	-	TRBJ1-1	CASSSGATEAFF	TGTGCCAGCAGCTCAGGGGCCACTGAAGCTTTCTTT
-	TRBV6-6	TRBD1	TRBJ1-4	CASGTGAEKLFF	TGTGCCAGCGGGACAGGGGCTGAAAAACTGTTTTTT
-	TRBV19	-	TRBJ1-6	CASSIVGHNNSPLHF	TGTGCCAGTAGTATCGTAGGACATAATAATTCACCCCTCCACTTT
-	TRBV19	-	TRBJ1-5	CASTEGIQPQHF	TGTGCCAGTACCGAGGGTATTCAGCCCCAGCATTTT
-	TRBV4-3	TRBD1	TRBJ2-5	CASSQSGTAETQYF	TGCGCCAGCAGCCAATCCGGGACAGCAGAGACCCAGTACTTC
-	TRBV30	TRBD1	TRBJ1-1	CAWEQGATEAFF	TGTGCCTGGGAACAGGGGGCAACTGAAGCTTTCTTT
-	TRBV9	TRBD2	TRBJ2-5	CASSVTSGGAVSETQYF	TGTGCCAGCAGCGTAACCAGCGGGGGGGCCGTTTCAGAGACCCAGTACTTC
-	TRBV5-1	TRBD1	TRBJ2-7	CASSPGQFYEQYF	TGCGCCAGCAGCCCGGGACAGTTCTACGAGCAGTACTTC
-	TRBV9	TRBD1	TRBJ1-2	CASSPTGTGGYGYTF	TGTGCCAGCAGCCCTACGGGGACAGGGGGCTATGGCTACACCTTC
-	TRBV28	-	TRBJ1-3	CASSTWVPQDLFSGNTIYF	TGTGCCAGCAGTACGTGGGTACCGCAGGACTTATTCTCTGGAAACACCATATATTTT
-	TRBV6-1	TRBD1	TRBJ1-4	CASRESWTGGSKANEKLFF	TGTGCCAGCAGGGAATCTTGGACAGGGGGTAGTAAGGCTAATGAAAAACTGTTTTTT
few	TRBV2	-	TRBJ2-5	CASSGEHAQETQYF	TGTGCCAGCAGTGGAGAGCATGCCCAAGAGACCCAGTACTTC
-	TRBV4-2	TRBD1	TRBJ1-1	CASSHPGQGTEAFF	TGTGCCAGCAGCCATCCCGGACAGGGTACTGAAGCTTTCTTT
-	TRBV9	TRBD2	TRBJ2-3	CASGRGGTDTQYF	TGTGCCAGCGGTCGGGGGGGCACAGATACGCAGTATTTT
few	TRBV7-8	-	TRBJ1-1	CASSLTRAGNTEAFF	TGTGCCAGCAGCCTGACGAGGGCGGGGAACACTGAAGCTTTCTTT
-	TRBV2	TRBD2	TRBJ2-3	CASSHGTRTLGADTQYF	TGTGCCAGCAGTCACGGGACTAGGACGCTTGGCGCAGATACGCAGTATTTT
once	TRBV6-6	-	TRBJ1-2	CASSYTGDGYTF	TGTGCCAGCAGTTACACGGGTGATGGCTACACCTTC
-	TRBV14	TRBD2	TRBJ2-1	CASSQDTTSGGVNEQFF	TGTGCCAGCAGCCAAGATACCACTAGCGGGGGGGTTAATGAGCAGTTCTTC
-	TRBV11-2	-	TRBJ1-1	CASSLDRQTEAFF	TGTGCCAGCAGCTTAGACCGACAGACTGAAGCTTTCTTT
-	TRBV7-3	TRBD2	TRBJ2-3	CASSRSGGNTDTQYF	TGTGCCAGCAGCCGTAGCGGGGGGAACACAGATACGCAGTATTTT
-	TRBV11-2	TRBD2	TRBJ2-2	CASSFGGFSGTGELFF	TGTGCCAGCAGCTTCGGGGGGTTTTCTGGGACCGGGGAGCTGTTTTTT
-	TRBV2	TRBD1	TRBJ1-3	CASSGQGPNTIYF	TGTGCCAGCAGTGGACAGGGACCAAACACCATATATTTT
-	TRBV5-4	-	TRBJ2-5	CASSRADLQETQYF	TGTGCCAGCAGCCGAGCGGACCTGCAAGAGACCCAGTACTTC
-	TRBV7-8	TRBD1	TRBJ2-5	CASSFRDRGLETQYF	TGTGCCAGCAGCTTCCGGGACAGGGGTTTAGAGACCCAGTACTTC
-	TRBV6-1	-	TRBJ1-1	CASSEQGGHTEAFF	TGTGCCAGCAGTGAACAGGGTGGGCACACTGAAGCTTTCTTT
-	TRBV12-5	-	TRBJ1-3	CASGLALGEVVNTIYF	TGTGCTAGTGGTTTGGCGCTAGGGGAGGTTGTTAACACCATATATTTT
once	TRBV21-1	-	TRBJ2-7	CASSSKKGEREQYF	TGTGCCAGCAGCTCAAAGAAGGGGGAAAGAGAGCAGTACTTC
-	TRBV6-5	TRBD1	TRBJ1-1	CASSYLGQMNTEAFF	TGTGCCAGCAGTTATTTGGGACAGATGAACACTGAAGCTTTCTTT
-	TRBV11-2	-	TRBJ2-1	CASSLVGVRVHGNEQFF	TGTGCCAGCAGCTTAGTTGGGGTCAGGGTACACGGGAATGAGCAGTTCTTC
-	TRBV10-3	-	TRBJ2-1	CAISSRDSNEQFF	TGTGCCATCAGTAGCCGGGACTCGAATGAGCAGTTCTTC
-	TRBV2	-	TRBJ2-5	CASSSTLEETQYF	TGTGCCAGCAGTTCAACCCTCGAGGAGACCCAGTACTTC
-	TRBV18	-	TRBJ1-2	CASPGPGGGYTF	TGTGCCAGCCCAGGACCCGGGGGTGGCTACACCTTC
few	TRBV6-4	TRBD1	TRBJ2-1	CASSDGTGGNEQFF	TGTGCCAGCAGTGACGGGACAGGGGGCAATGAGCAGTTCTTC